The entry below gives a single T cell receptor beta chain sequence along with its context. Its antigen is not known. The data are from a study of graft-versus-host responses after intestinal transplantation. Overall study context: In this cohort, recipients had multivisceral, liver-intestinal, or isolated intestinal transplants. Each patient got anti-thymocyte globulin induction, then tacrolimus and steroids for around 3 years. The study's findings and limits: GvH clone levels peaked in circulation, and this peak was associated with early post-transplant HvG declines. Individuals who had graft-donor T cell macrochimerism had allografts that showed high graft-versus-host to host-versus-graft clonal ratios.

This CDR3 contains 15 residues. Germline V gene sequence: CDR1 SGHRS, CDR2 YFSETQ. The V gene end was trimmed by 4 bases and the J gene end by 2 bases; junction bases not matched to a gene: 6. Using immunoSEQ multiplex PCR, the repertoire was profiled, and TCRdb retains in-frame clones only, with some absent. In the table there are roughly 97,000 clones, more than 85% of which are singletons. The clonotype was recovered from a human donor who received an intestinal transplant. Specimen: unstimulated CD4+ T cells sorted from spleen or lymph node cells, collected before intestinal transplant. The chain recombines TRBV5-1 with TRBJ2-7; 10 bases match TRBD2. CDR3 loop: CASSPSGSMAYEQYF. CDR3 nucleotides: TGCGCCAGCAGCCCTAGCGGGAGTATGGCCTACGAGCAGTACTTC.